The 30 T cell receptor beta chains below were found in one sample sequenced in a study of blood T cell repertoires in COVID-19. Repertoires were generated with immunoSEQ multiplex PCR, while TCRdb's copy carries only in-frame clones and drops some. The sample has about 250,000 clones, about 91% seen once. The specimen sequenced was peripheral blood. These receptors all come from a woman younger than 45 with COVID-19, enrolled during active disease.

The CDR3 DNA sequence: TGTGCCAGCACCCAGGGAGCGGGGGCCTCCAATGAGCAGTTCTTC. Translated: CASTQGAGASNEQFF. The chain recombines TRBV2 with TRBJ2-1; TRBD2 aligns across 8 bases. This CDR3 has 15 residues. Trimming cost V 7 bases and J 6 bases; bases outside gene matches: 11. Germline V gene sequence: CDR1 SNHLY, CDR2 FYNNEI.

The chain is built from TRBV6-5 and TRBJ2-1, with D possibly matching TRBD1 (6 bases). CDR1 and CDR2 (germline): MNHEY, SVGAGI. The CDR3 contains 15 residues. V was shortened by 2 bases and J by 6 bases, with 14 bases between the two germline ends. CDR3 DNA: TGTGCCAGCAGTTACATGTCAGGGGCGGCCAATGAGCAGTTCTTC. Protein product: CASSYMSGAANEQFF.

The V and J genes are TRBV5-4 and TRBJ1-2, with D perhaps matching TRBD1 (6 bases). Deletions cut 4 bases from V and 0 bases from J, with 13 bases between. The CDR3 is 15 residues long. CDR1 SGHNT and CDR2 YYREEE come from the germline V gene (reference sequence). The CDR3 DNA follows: TGTGCCAGCAGCCAAAACAGGGATGCTAACTATGGCTACACCTTC. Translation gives CASSQNRDANYGYTF.

CDR3 nucleotides: TGTGCCAGCAGTTTAAGCGGGAGGGCCGTCGATGAGCAGTTCTTC. This codes for CASSLSGRAVDEQFF. This sequence joins TRBV6-5 and TRBJ2-1; 10 bases are shared with TRBD2. Germline assignment: CDR1 MNHEY and CDR2 SVGAGI. The CDR3 loop spans 15 amino acids. V shed 4 bases, J shed 8 bases, and the junction held 8 bases outside the gene matches.

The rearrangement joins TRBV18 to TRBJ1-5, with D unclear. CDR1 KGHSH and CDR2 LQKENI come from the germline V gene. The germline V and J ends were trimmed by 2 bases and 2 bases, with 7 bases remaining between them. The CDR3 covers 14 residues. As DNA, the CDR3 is TGTGCCAGCTCACCAGGCCTTGGCAATCAGCCCCAGCATTTT. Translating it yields CASSPGLGNQPQHF.

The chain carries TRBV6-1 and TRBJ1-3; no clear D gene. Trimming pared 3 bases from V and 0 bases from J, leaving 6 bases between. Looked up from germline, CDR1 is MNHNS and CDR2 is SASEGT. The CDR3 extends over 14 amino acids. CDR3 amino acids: CASSERSSGNTIYF. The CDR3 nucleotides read TGTGCCAGCAGTGAGAGGAGCTCTGGAAACACCATATATTTT.

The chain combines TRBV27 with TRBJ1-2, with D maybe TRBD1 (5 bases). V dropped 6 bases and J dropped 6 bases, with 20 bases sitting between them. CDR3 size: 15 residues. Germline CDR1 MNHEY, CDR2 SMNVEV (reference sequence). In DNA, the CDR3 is TGTGCCAGCAGCCTTGGGACTGTTAGTCCGAATGGCTACACCTTC. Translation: CASSLGTVSPNGYTF.

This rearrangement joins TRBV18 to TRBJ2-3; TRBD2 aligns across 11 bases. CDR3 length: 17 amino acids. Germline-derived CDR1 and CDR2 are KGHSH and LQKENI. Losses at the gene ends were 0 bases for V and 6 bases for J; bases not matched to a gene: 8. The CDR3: CASSPPGLAGGMDTQYF. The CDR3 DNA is TGTGCCAGCTCACCACCGGGGCTAGCGGGGGGCATGGATACGCAGTATTTT.

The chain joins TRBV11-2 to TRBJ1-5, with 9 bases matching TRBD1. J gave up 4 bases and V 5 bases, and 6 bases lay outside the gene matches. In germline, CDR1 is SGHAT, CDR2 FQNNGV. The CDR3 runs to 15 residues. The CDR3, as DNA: TGTGCCAGCAGCCTTTCCGGACAGGGGAATCAGCCCCAGCATTTT. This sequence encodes CASSLSGQGNQPQHF.

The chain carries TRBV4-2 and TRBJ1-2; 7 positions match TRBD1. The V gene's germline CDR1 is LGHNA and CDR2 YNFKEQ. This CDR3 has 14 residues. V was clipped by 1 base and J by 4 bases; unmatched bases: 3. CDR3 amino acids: CASSQAGDSYGYTF. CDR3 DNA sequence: TGTGCCAGCAGCCAAGCGGGGGACAGCTATGGCTACACCTTC.

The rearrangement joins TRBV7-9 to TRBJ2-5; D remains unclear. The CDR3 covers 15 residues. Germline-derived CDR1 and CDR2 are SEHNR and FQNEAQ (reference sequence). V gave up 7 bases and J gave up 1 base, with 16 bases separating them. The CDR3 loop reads CASTNGLQGQETQYF. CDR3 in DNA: TGTGCCAGCACCAATGGGCTCCAAGGCCAAGAGACCCAGTACTTC.

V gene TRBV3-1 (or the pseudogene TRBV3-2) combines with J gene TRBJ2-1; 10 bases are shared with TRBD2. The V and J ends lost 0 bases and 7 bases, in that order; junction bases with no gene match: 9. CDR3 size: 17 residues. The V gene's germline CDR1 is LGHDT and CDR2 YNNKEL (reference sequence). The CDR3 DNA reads TGTGCCAGCAGCCAAGATAGACTAGCGGGTGCTGAGAATGAGCAGTTCTTC. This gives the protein CASSQDRLAGAENEQFF.

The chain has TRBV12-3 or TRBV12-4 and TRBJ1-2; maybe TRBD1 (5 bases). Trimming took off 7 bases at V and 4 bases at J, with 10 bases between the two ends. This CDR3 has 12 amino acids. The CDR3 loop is CASKKDIYGYTF. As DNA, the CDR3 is TGTGCCAGCAAGAAGGACATCTATGGCTACACCTTC.

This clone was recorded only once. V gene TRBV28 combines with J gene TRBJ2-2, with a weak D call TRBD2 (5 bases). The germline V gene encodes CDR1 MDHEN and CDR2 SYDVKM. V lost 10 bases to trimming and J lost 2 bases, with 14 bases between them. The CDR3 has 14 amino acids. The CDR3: CATPGKGNTGELFF. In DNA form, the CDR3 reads TGTGCCACCCCGGGGAAGGGAAACACCGGGGAGCTGTTTTTT.

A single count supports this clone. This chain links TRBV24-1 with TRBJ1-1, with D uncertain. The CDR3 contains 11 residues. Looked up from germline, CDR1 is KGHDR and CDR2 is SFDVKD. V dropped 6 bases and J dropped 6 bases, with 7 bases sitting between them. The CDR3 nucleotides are TGTGCCACCAGTTTCGGAGCTGAAGCTTTCTTT. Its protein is CATSFGAEAFF.

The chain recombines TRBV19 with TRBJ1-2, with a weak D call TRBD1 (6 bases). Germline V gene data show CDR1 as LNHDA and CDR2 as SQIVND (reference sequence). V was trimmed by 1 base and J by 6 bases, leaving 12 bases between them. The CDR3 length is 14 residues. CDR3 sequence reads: CASSIVTGRNGYTF. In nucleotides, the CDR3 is TGTGCCAGTAGTATAGTAACAGGGAGAAATGGCTACACCTTC.

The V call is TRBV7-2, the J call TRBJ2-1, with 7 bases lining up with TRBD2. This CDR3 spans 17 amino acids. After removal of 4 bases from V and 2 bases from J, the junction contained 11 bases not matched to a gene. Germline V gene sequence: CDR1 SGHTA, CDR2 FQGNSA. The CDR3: CASSSGLWTRAYNEQFF. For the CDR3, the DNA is TGTGCCAGCAGCTCAGGCCTGTGGACTAGGGCCTACAATGAGCAGTTCTTC.

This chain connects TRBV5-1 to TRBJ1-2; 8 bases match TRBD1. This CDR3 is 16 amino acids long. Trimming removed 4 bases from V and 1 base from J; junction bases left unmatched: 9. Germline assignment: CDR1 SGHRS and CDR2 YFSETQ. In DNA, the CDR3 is TGCGCCAGCAGCGCCCGGACAGGGTTTGGTAACTATGGCTACACCTTC. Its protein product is CASSARTGFGNYGYTF. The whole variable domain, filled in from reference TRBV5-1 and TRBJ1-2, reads KAGVTQTPRYLIKTRGQQVTLSCSPISGHRSVSWYQQTPGQGLQFLFEYFSETQRNKGNFPGRFSGRQFSNSRSEMNVSTLELGDSALYLCASSARTGFGNYGYTFGSGTRLTVV.

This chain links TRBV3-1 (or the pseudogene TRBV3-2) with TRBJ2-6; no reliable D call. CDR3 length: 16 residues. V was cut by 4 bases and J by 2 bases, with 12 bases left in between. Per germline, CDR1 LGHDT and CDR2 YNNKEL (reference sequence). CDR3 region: CASSPGSRPGANVLTF. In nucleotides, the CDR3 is TGTGCCAGCAGCCCTGGGTCTAGGCCTGGGGCCAACGTCCTGACTTTC.

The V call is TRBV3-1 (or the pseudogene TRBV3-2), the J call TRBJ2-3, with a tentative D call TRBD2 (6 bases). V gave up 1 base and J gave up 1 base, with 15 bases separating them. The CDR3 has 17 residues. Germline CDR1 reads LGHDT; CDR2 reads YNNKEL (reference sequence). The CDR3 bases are TGTGCCAGCAGCCAAGGATGGGCGGGGCAGGGCACAGATACGCAGTATTTT. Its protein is CASSQGWAGQGTDTQYF.

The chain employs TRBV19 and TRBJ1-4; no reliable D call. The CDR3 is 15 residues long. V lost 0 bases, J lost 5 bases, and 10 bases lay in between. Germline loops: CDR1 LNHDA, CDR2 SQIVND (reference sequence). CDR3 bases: TGTGCCAGTAGTATAGAGCGAGAGCCGAATGAAAAACTGTTTTTT. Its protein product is CASSIEREPNEKLFF. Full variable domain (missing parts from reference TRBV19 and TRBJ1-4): DGGITQSPKYLFRKEGQNVTLSCEQNLNHDAMYWYRQDPGQGLRLIYYSQIVNDFQKGDIAEGYSVSREKKESFPLTVTSAQKNPTAFYLCASSIEREPNEKLFFGSGTQLSVL.

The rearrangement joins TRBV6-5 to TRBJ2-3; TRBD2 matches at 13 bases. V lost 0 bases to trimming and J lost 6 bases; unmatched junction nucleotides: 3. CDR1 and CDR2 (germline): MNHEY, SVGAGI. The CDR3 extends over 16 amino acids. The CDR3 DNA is TGTGCCAGCAGTTACTCTGGGACTAGCGGGGCTGATACGCAGTATTTT. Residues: CASSYSGTSGADTQYF.

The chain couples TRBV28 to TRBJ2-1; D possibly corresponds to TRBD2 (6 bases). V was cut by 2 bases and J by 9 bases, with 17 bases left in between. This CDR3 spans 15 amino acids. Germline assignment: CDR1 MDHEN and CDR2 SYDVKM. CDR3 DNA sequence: TGTGCCAGCAGTTTAAGTCTACTAGTCGGGAGTGAGCAGTTCTTC. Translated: CASSLSLLVGSEQFF.

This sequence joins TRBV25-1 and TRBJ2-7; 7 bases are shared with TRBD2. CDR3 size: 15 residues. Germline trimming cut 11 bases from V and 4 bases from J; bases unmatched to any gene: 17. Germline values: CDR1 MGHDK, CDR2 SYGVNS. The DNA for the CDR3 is TGTGCCCCATCTCCCCTACCGGGAGGTACTTACGAGCAGTACGTC. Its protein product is CAPSPLPGGTYEQYV.

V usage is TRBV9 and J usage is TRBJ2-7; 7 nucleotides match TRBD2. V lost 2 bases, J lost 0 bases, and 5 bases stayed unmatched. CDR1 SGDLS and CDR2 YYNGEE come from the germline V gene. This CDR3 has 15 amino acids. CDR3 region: CASSVSGTFSYEQYF. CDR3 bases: TGTGCCAGCAGCGTGAGCGGGACTTTCTCCTACGAGCAGTACTTC.

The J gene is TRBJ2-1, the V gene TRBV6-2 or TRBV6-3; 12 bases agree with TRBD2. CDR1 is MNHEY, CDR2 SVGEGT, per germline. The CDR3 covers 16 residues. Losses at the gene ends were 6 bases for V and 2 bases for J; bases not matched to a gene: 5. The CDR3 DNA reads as TGTGCCAGCAGCTCACGGACTAGCGGGGCCTACAATGAGCAGTTCTTC. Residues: CASSSRTSGAYNEQFF.

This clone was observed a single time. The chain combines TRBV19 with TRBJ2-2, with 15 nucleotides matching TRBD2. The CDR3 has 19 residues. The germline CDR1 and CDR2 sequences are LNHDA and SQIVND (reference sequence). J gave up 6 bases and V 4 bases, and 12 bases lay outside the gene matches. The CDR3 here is CASSKRTSGGALRPGELFF. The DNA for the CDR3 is TGTGCCAGTAGTAAACGGACTAGCGGGGGGGCCCTTCGCCCCGGGGAGCTGTTTTTT.

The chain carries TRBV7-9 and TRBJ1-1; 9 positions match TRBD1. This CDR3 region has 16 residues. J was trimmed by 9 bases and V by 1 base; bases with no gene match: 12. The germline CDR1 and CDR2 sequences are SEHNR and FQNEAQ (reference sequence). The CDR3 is CASSLGGQGWLAQAFF. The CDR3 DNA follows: TGTGCCAGCAGCTTAGGGGGACAGGGATGGTTAGCTCAAGCTTTCTTT.

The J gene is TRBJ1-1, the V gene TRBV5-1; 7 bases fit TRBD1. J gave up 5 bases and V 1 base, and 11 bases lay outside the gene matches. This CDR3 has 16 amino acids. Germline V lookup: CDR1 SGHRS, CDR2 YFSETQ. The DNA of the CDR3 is TGCGCCAGCAGCTTGCAAGGGGGCGAGATTACGACTGAAGCTTTCTTT. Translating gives CASSLQGGEITTEAFF.

The CDR3 nucleotides are TGTGCCTGGAGACCAACAGGGGGGGATGGCTATGGCTACACCTTC. It specifies CAWRPTGGDGYGYTF. This chain connects TRBV30 to TRBJ1-2; 8 nucleotides line up with TRBD1. The trim removed 3 bases at V and 4 bases at J, leaving 10 bases unmatched. The length of the CDR3 is 15 residues. CDR1 and CDR2 from the germline V gene are GTSNPN and SVGIG (reference sequence).